This note documents a single T cell receptor beta chain sequence. The CDR3 runs to 15 residues. Per germline, CDR1 MDHEN and CDR2 SYDVKM. The V gene lost 1 base and the J gene lost 2 bases, with 9 bases spanning the gap. Clinical histories supplied by participants themselves formed the basis of cohort assignment. The assay was immunoSEQ multiplex PCR, and TCRdb's table has in-frame clones only and misses some. The table records about 260,000 clones, around 88% of them present only once. The data are from a study of blood T cell repertoires in COVID-19. Study overall: The cDNA or gDNA used as material had been derived from T cells, B-cell-depleted T cells, or PBMCs.

The receptor comes from a woman aged 45-65 years who had recovered from COVID-19. Sequenced: PBMCs or T cells enriched from blood (not recorded which). The chain recombines TRBV28 with TRBJ1-5; D gene unclear. CDR3 sequence reads: CASSLSFGGNQPQHF. The DNA of the CDR3 is TGTGCCAGCAGTTTATCCTTCGGGGGCAATCAGCCCCAGCATTTT.